Below are 31 T cell receptor beta chains sequenced from a single sample in a study of shared clonotypes between healthy human individuals. This table comes from immunoSEQ multiplex PCR, and its TCRdb copy is limited to in-frame clones, with some not included. The repertoire has approximately 1,500,000 clones, roughly 96% of them found once; the top ten carry roughly 1.1%. The sequenced sample consisted of naive CD4+ T cells sorted from blood. Subset in this sample: CD45RA+ positively selected. All receptors derive from a man aged 25-45 years in good health.

The chain recombines TRBV5-4 with TRBJ2-7, with D possibly TRBD1 on 6 matching bases. V was cut by 6 bases and J by 6 bases, with 22 bases left in between. The CDR3 contains 15 residues. Per the germline V gene, CDR1 is SGHNT and CDR2 is YYREEE (reference sequence). This CDR3 reads CASNSRDTRDREQYF. DNA of the CDR3: TGTGCCAGCAACAGCCGGGACACCCGGGACCGCGAGCAGTACTTC.

This chain connects TRBV6-6 to TRBJ2-3, with no clear D. Germline CDR1 is MNHNY and CDR2 is SVGAGI (reference sequence). Trimming left V 2 bases short and J 4 bases short, with 10 bases between. The CDR3 extends over 14 amino acids. The CDR3 sequence is CASSYGQVPDTQYF. The CDR3 DNA follows: TGTGCCAGCAGTTACGGGCAGGTCCCAGATACGCAGTATTTT.

The V gene is TRBV5-6, the J gene TRBJ1-1; 11 nucleotides agree with TRBD1. The CDR3 has 15 amino acids. Germline V gene sequence: CDR1 SGHDT, CDR2 YYEEEE. Trimming at V came to 4 bases and at J to 2 bases, leaving 4 bases not matched to a gene. The CDR3 coding sequence is TGTGCCAGCAGCGACGGGACAGGGGGAAACACTGAAGCTTTCTTT. As protein: CASSDGTGGNTEAFF.

The CDR3 sequence is CASSSAGTRNEKLFF. The CDR3 bases are TGTGCCAGTAGTAGCGCCGGGACGCGGAATGAAAAACTGTTTTTT. The chain couples TRBV19 to TRBJ1-4, with a weak D call TRBD1 (5 bases). Per germline, CDR1 LNHDA and CDR2 SQIVND (reference sequence). V lost 4 bases, J lost 5 bases, and 14 bases lay in between. The CDR3 runs to 15 residues.

Concerning this clone: Other nucleotide sequences in the sample specify the same CDR3. This chain connects TRBV18 to TRBJ2-7; D is undetermined. V gave up 2 bases and J gave up 3 bases, with 8 bases separating them. Germline values: CDR1 KGHSH, CDR2 LQKENI. The CDR3 covers 13 residues. The CDR3 here is CASSPSPGYEQYF. The CDR3 coding sequence is TGTGCCAGCTCACCATCTCCGGGCTACGAGCAGTACTTC.

J is TRBJ2-3 and V is TRBV20-1; D unresolved. Germline-derived CDR1 and CDR2 are DFQATT and SNEGSKA (reference sequence). Trimming removed 7 bases at V and 1 base at J, with 6 bases between. The length of the CDR3 is 11 residues. In nucleotides, the CDR3 is TGCAGTGGGCGAGGCACAGATACGCAGTATTTT. Protein: CSGRGTDTQYF.

J is TRBJ1-1 and V is TRBV9; TRBD1 is a possible D gene (5 bases). Trimming removed 0 bases from V and 1 base from J, with 10 bases in between. The CDR3 extends over 15 amino acids. Germline CDR1 and CDR2: SGDLS and YYNGEE. This CDR3 reads CASSVVLGGNTEAFF. DNA for the CDR3: TGTGCCAGCAGCGTAGTTCTGGGGGGGAACACTGAAGCTTTCTTT. The entire variable domain, with the rest obtained from reference TRBV9 and TRBJ1-1, is as follows: DSGVTQTPKHLITATGQRVTLRCSPRSGDLSVYWYQQSLDQGLQFLIQYYNGEERAKGNILERFSAQQFPDLHSELNLSSLELGDSALYFCASSVVLGGNTEAFFGQGTRLTVV.

The CDR3: CASSLFGGPHQPQHF. CDR3 in DNA: TGTGCCAGCAGTTTATTCGGCGGCCCTCATCAGCCCCAGCATTTT. The chain combines TRBV28 with TRBJ1-5; D is unresolved. The V gene lost 1 base and the J gene lost 5 bases, with 12 bases spanning the gap. Germline loops: CDR1 MDHEN, CDR2 SYDVKM. The length of the CDR3 is 15 residues.

In this sample, this clone turned up once. This chain connects TRBV7-2 to TRBJ1-5, with 7 bases that match TRBD1. Germline V gene sequence: CDR1 SGHTA, CDR2 FQGNSA. V dropped 7 bases and J dropped 5; count of bases not matched to a gene: 14. CDR3 length: 16 residues. CDR3 protein: CASTFNPGTEDQPQHF. The CDR3 DNA sequence: TGTGCCAGCACCTTTAACCCTGGGACAGAAGATCAGCCCCAGCATTTT.

The chain links TRBV15 to TRBJ2-3, with unresolved D. The V end was cut by 5 bases, the J end by 1 base, with 4 bases between. The CDR3 runs to 12 residues. CDR1 is LNHNV, CDR2 YYDKDF, per germline (reference sequence). CDR3 in DNA: TGTGCCACCAGCGTCGGCACAGATACGCAGTATTTT. Protein: CATSVGTDTQYF.

The chain has TRBV7-9 and TRBJ1-3, with D hard to call. There are 15 residues in the CDR3. Trimming removed 1 base at V and 0 bases at J, with 7 bases between. Germline loops: CDR1 SEHNR, CDR2 FQNEAQ (reference sequence). CDR3 sequence: CASSLVGPSGNTIYF. CDR3 nucleotides: TGTGCCAGCAGCTTAGTGGGCCCCTCTGGAAACACCATATATTTT.

This clone came up once. The rearrangement links TRBV4-2 to TRBJ1-2, with D unclear. The ends were cut back, 0 bases at V and 6 bases at J, with 20 bases in the middle. The CDR3 is made up of 17 amino acids. The germline V gene encodes CDR1 LGHNA and CDR2 YNFKEQ. CDR3 amino acids: CASSQELLGSRLDGYTF. The CDR3 DNA follows: TGTGCCAGCAGCCAAGAATTGCTTGGGAGTCGGCTGGATGGCTACACCTTC.

The chain joins TRBV9 to TRBJ1-4; weak D call: TRBD1 (6 bases). The CDR3 loop spans 16 amino acids. Trimming took 4 bases from V and 2 from J, leaving 15 bases between them. Germline loops: CDR1 SGDLS, CDR2 YYNGEE. Written as DNA, the CDR3 is TGTGCCAGCAGCCCAGCAATCGGACAGACTAATGAAAAACTGTTTTTT. Translating it yields CASSPAIGQTNEKLFF.

This sequence joins TRBV7-3 and TRBJ2-1; 9 nucleotides agree with TRBD2. The CDR3 is 17 amino acids. The V segment lost 2 bases and the J segment 0 bases; nucleotides outside the gene matches: 5. The germline gives CDR1 SGHTA, CDR2 FQGTGA. The CDR3 sequence is CASSLSFSGGSYNEQFF. CDR3 coding DNA: TGTGCCAGCAGCTTATCCTTTAGCGGGGGCTCCTACAATGAGCAGTTCTTC.

A note on this clone: The sample has other DNA sequences that encode this CDR3 too. The V call is TRBV18, the J call TRBJ1-4, with no clear D. Germline V CDR1 and CDR2: KGHSH, LQKENI. Deletions cut 3 bases from V and 2 bases from J, with 1 base between. The CDR3 covers 12 residues. The CDR3 DNA follows: TGTGCCAGCTCACCGACTAATGAAAAACTGTTTTTT. This translates into CASSPTNEKLFF.

This sequence joins TRBV14 and TRBJ2-1; TRBD2 is a possible D gene (6 bases). From germline, CDR1 is SGHDN and CDR2 FVKESK. The CDR3 runs 16 residues. V dropped 2 bases and J dropped 5 bases, with 16 bases sitting between them. In DNA form, the CDR3 reads TGTGCCAGCAGCCAAATGTTTCTAGCGTTCGACAATGAGCAGTTCTTC. The encoded protein is CASSQMFLAFDNEQFF.

The gene calls are TRBV19 and TRBJ2-1; the D gene is possibly TRBD1 (6 bases). V lost 4 bases and J 10 bases, leaving 8 bases between the germline ends. Germline assignment: CDR1 LNHDA and CDR2 SQIVND (reference sequence). This CDR3 comprises 11 residues. CDR3 protein: CASSTDREQFF. The CDR3 DNA sequence: TGTGCCAGTAGTACCGACAGGGAGCAGTTCTTC.

The rearrangement links TRBV7-6 to TRBJ2-6, with TRBD1 as a possible D gene (6 bases). In germline, CDR1 is SGHVS, CDR2 FNYEAQ. V was shortened by 5 bases and J by 0 bases, with 17 bases between the two germline ends. The CDR3 totals 18 residues. The CDR3 loop is CASSPWTASSSGANVLTF. The CDR3 DNA is TGTGCCAGCAGCCCTTGGACAGCTTCAAGCTCTGGGGCCAACGTCCTGACTTTC.

This chain uses TRBV7-9 with TRBJ1-2; 8 positions agree with TRBD1. CDR1 is SEHNR and CDR2 is FQNEAQ in the germline V gene (reference sequence). V was pared by 5 bases and J by 6 bases, with 11 bases of the junction left unmatched. This CDR3 has 15 amino acids. The DNA for the CDR3 is TGTGCCAGCAGCCCACGAGGACAGGGCTGGGATGGCTACACCTTC. As protein: CASSPRGQGWDGYTF.

The V gene is TRBV5-1, the J gene TRBJ2-5; D possibly corresponds to TRBD1 (6 bases). CDR3 length: 14 residues. V was pared by 5 bases and J by 2 bases, with 13 bases between. Germline CDR1 SGHRS, CDR2 YFSETQ. The CDR3 region has the DNA TGCGCCAGCAGTCGAAACAGGGTTCAAGAGACCCAGTACTTC. It is translated as CASSRNRVQETQYF.

This sequence joins TRBV7-9 and TRBJ1-2; possibly TRBD1 for D (5 bases). The CDR3 totals 14 residues. The V and J ends lost 2 bases and 2 bases respectively, with 9 bases between them. Germline V gives CDR1 SEHNR, CDR2 FQNEAQ (reference sequence). The CDR3 DNA follows: TGTGCCAGCAGCTTATGGGACCTGAACTATGGCTACACCTTC. Translated, it gives CASSLWDLNYGYTF.

The V call is TRBV5-1, the J call TRBJ2-3; D possibly corresponds to TRBD2 (6 bases). CDR3 length equals 16 residues. The germline CDR1 and CDR2 sequences are SGHRS and YFSETQ. With 4 bases removed from V and 0 bases from J, the gap between germline ends came to 15 bases. CDR3 in amino acids: CASSPIGGRSTDTQYF. CDR3 bases: TGCGCCAGCAGCCCCATAGGTGGGAGGAGCACAGATACGCAGTATTTT.

The chain couples TRBV25-1 to TRBJ1-5, with 7 bases aligning to TRBD1. The CDR3 has 14 residues. The trim removed 5 bases at V and 3 bases at J, leaving 4 bases unmatched. CDR1 and CDR2 (germline): MGHDK, SYGVNS. CDR3 amino acids: CASSRQGPNQPQHF. In DNA form, the CDR3 reads TGTGCCAGCAGTAGACAGGGTCCCAATCAGCCCCAGCATTTT.

This clone appeared once. V gene TRBV28 combines with J gene TRBJ2-7, with D possibly TRBD2 on 6 matching bases. This CDR3 is built from 14 residues. Germline CDR1 is MDHEN and CDR2 is SYDVKM. Between the trimmed V and J ends, which lost 3 bases and 6 bases, there was a span of 15 bases. CDR3 sequence (DNA): TGTGCCAGCAGTTTTACGGGAGCGAAGGGCGAGCAGTACTTC. Protein product: CASSFTGAKGEQYF.

The genes are TRBV28 and TRBJ2-1; D perhaps matches TRBD2 (6 bases). The germline V and J ends were trimmed by 7 bases and 3 bases, with 19 bases remaining between them. This CDR3 is built from 16 residues. From germline, CDR1 is MDHEN and CDR2 SYDVKM. CDR3 sequence (DNA): TGTGCCAGCAAGGGCCTGCACGGCGGGAACTACAATGAGCAGTTCTTC. Translated: CASKGLHGGNYNEQFF.

The chain links TRBV7-2 to TRBJ2-2, with 10 bases matching TRBD1. Trimming took 5 bases from V and 4 from J; bases not matched to a gene: 1. Germline lookup yields CDR1 SGHTA and CDR2 FQGNSA. CDR3 length: 14 amino acids. Here the CDR3 reads CASSRDRGTGELFF. CDR3 sequence (DNA): TGTGCCAGCAGCCGGGACAGGGGCACCGGGGAGCTGTTTTTT. Looking up the rest from reference TRBV7-2 and TRBJ2-2 gives the full variable domain: GAGVSQSPSNKVTEKGKDVELRCDPISGHTALYWYRQSLGQGLEFLIYFQGNSAPDKSGLPSDRFSAERTGGSVSTLTIQRTQQEDSAVYLCASSRDRGTGELFFGEGSRLTVL.

The gene calls are TRBV4-3 and TRBJ2-7; TRBD1 matches at 10 bases. There are 17 residues in the CDR3. With V trimmed by 3 bases and J by 6 bases, 14 bases remained unmatched. CDR1 and CDR2 from the germline V gene are LGHNA and YSLEER. The CDR3 nucleotides read TGCGCCAGCAGCCAGTACTGGTTCCCCGGGACAGGGGTCGAGCAGTACTTC. Protein product: CASSQYWFPGTGVEQYF.

The sample holds one count of this clone. The chain recombines TRBV11-3 with TRBJ2-5; D unresolved. The CDR3 length is 15 residues. Germline lookup yields CDR1 SGHNT and CDR2 YENEEA. V was pared by 1 base and J by 3 bases, with 12 bases between. The CDR3 sequence is CASSLGPTRKETQYF. The CDR3 DNA sequence: TGTGCCAGCAGCTTAGGCCCGACCCGCAAAGAGACCCAGTACTTC.

The V and J genes are TRBV4-2 and TRBJ2-7; 7 nucleotides align to TRBD2. Germline CDR1 reads LGHNA; CDR2 reads YNFKEQ. Germline trimming cut 2 bases from V and 0 bases from J; bases unmatched to any gene: 7. This CDR3 is 16 amino acids long. The CDR3 sequence: CASSQPGTKSSYEQYF. In DNA, the CDR3 is TGTGCCAGCAGCCAACCCGGGACTAAAAGCTCCTACGAGCAGTACTTC.

The chain uses TRBV11-2 and TRBJ1-2; D is ambiguous. The germline V gene encodes CDR1 SGHAT and CDR2 FQNNGV. Trimming removed 1 base from V and 4 bases from J, with 13 bases in between. The length of the CDR3 is 15 residues. In DNA, the CDR3 is TGTGCCAGCAGCTTAGCCGGAGGGTCAGTCTATGGCTACACCTTC. This sequence encodes CASSLAGGSVYGYTF.

The J gene is TRBJ1-4, the V gene TRBV7-9, with D unclear. V gave up 5 bases and J gave up 0 bases, with 16 bases separating them. The CDR3 covers 17 residues. From germline, CDR1 is SEHNR and CDR2 FQNEAQ (reference sequence). The CDR3, as DNA: TGTGCCAGCAGCCGGCTGGTTAGTCCCGCAACTAATGAAAAACTGTTTTTT. Encoded protein: CASSRLVSPATNEKLFF.